This T cell receptor beta chain is drawn from a study of graft-versus-host responses after intestinal transplantation. Overall study: Anti-thymocyte globulin was used for induction in all recipients, who then took tacrolimus and steroids for roughly three years.

Study conclusions and caveats: The marrow of recipients harbored GvH clones, and ileum or blood showed some of them first. HvG clone declines early post-transplant were associated with peak circulating GvH levels. Within the allografts of patients who had graft-donor T cell macrochimerism, graft-versus-host to host-versus-graft clonal ratios were high.

The V gene's germline CDR1 is MNHNY and CDR2 SVGAGI (reference sequence). There are 14 residues in the CDR3. Trimming took 1 base from V and 8 from J, leaving 12 bases between them. Comments on this clone: The antigen remains undetermined.

Clones were read by immunoSEQ multiplex PCR, and TCRdb kept only the in-frame ones, dropping some. The sample carries around 30,000 clones, roughly 85% recorded once. The chain employs TRBV6-6 and TRBJ1-5, with D maybe TRBD1 (5 bases). This sequence originates from a human patient who received an intestinal transplant, so some T cells may come from the graft donor. Sample: PBMCs, taken about 450 days after intestinal transplantation. CDR3 sequence reads: CASSYLDIQEPQHF. As DNA, the CDR3 is TGTGCCAGCAGTTACTTGGACATCCAAGAGCCCCAGCATTTT.